What follows is one T cell receptor (beta chain) and its context. The antigen is unknown. This specimen comes from a study of beta chain features in type 1 diabetes. The entirety of the isolated RNA underwent reverse transcription, so expressed TCRB transcripts were sequenced. Assay: immunoSEQ multiplex PCR; the TCRdb copy retains only in-frame clones and omits some. The sample shows under 900,000 clones, roughly 17% of them seen only once. Based on CD45RO/CCR7/CD25/CD127/CD95/CD27, CD4+ regulatory, stem cell-like memory, naive and central memory cells were sorted. Whole-study findings and limits: Short templates might get an advantage during PCR, and this would be equal in patients and controls. Shortening of TCRB CDR3s, moderate but significant, appeared in all four CD4+ subsets of Type 1 diabetes patients. Among type 1 diabetes patients, VDJ junctions had fewer insertions and more deletions.

Trimming removed 3 bases from V and 3 bases from J, with 11 bases in between. This CDR3 region has 14 residues. Per germline, CDR1 KGHSH and CDR2 LQKENI. The sample taken for sequencing was naive CD4+ T cells from blood. The chain carries TRBV18 and TRBJ1-2; D remains unclear. The TCR originated in a woman aged 18-29 years in good health. The CDR3 sequence: CASSPTFLDYGYTF. The CDR3 DNA sequence: TGTGCCAGCTCACCGACATTCCTCGACTATGGCTACACCTTC.